The clone carrying this T cell receptor beta chain was detected a few times. The sample originates from a study of T cells after yellow fever vaccination. The CDR3 totals 15 residues. Per germline, CDR1 SGHTA and CDR2 FQGNSA. Trimming left V 1 base short and J 8 bases short, with 15 bases between. MiXCR was run by TCRdb on the 5' RACE reads, yielding one entry per CDR3 protein. Among over 65,000 distinct CDR3 sequences listed, 13% were seen once. Study-level results: Booster sampling recovered most clones from primary vaccination (96% CD4, roughly 90% CD8). Contaminants from the bulk population, in the form of abundant clonotypes, could be found in FACS-sorted repertoires. The secondary response was weaker but peaked faster, day 5 versus 15.

The sample consisted of CD8+ T cells not binding an NS4B(214-222) dextramer, sorted from PBMCs, taken about 21 days after the first yellow fever vaccination. This rearrangement joins TRBV7-2 to TRBJ2-1, with D maybe TRBD2 (7 bases). The origin of this receptor is a man between 18 and 29 years old who received the YFV17D yellow fever vaccine. The CDR3 region is CASSLGGGARYEQFF. The CDR3 DNA reads TGTGCCAGCAGCTTAGGTGGGGGGGCGCGATATGAGCAGTTCTTC. The full variable domain, with the rest looked up from reference TRBV7-2 and TRBJ2-1, is GAGVSQSPSNKVTEKGKDVELRCDPISGHTALYWYRQSLGQGLEFLIYFQGNSAPDKSGLPSDRFSAERTGGSVSTLTIQRTQQEDSAVYLCASSLGGGARYEQFFGPGTRLTVL.